The source of this T cell receptor beta chain is a study of cytomegalovirus exposure and HLA in healthy donors. The study's findings and limits: A prior analysis recorded that most TCR beta V segments were productive about 90% or about 30% of the time.

PCR employed 60 Vbeta and 13 Jbeta primers. Sequencing used immunoSEQ multiplex PCR; TCRdb keeps in-frame clones, though not all of them. The data show about 150,000 clones, approximately 83% seen once. In regard to this clone: Antigen: not known.

There are 16 residues in the CDR3. CDR1 and CDR2 (germline): MNHNS, SASEGT. Trimming shortened V by 4 bases and J by 5 bases, and 17 bases separated the two germline ends. All the people who gave samples were healthy bone marrow donors. Sequenced material: PBMCs. This sequence originates from a middle-aged man in good health and CMV-seronegative. The V call is TRBV6-1, the J call TRBJ2-2; tentative D call: TRBD2 (6 bases). The CDR3 nucleotides read TGTGCCAGCAGTGTTTGGAGGGACCGTACGACCGGGGAGCTGTTTTTT. This codes for CASSVWRDRTTGELFF.